These T cell receptor beta chains were read from a single sample in a study of blood T cell repertoires in COVID-19. Libraries were prepared by immunoSEQ multiplex PCR; TCRdb keeps only in-frame clonotypes and omits some of them. The top ten hold 15% to 20% of the sample, which has approximately 160,000 clones, around four fifths seen once. Material: peripheral blood. These receptors all stem from a woman aged 80 or over with acute or convalescent COVID-19. Both conserved end residues are part of each CDR3. D genes are given only for firm matches. Clone sizes are given selectively: once, few, many, or a class where the clone is expanded.

j_call | d_call | v_call | clone_size | cdr3_aa | cdr3_nt
TRBJ1-2 | - | TRBV28 | once | CASSFRGGGYGYTF | TGTGCCAGCAGTTTCAGGGGTGGTGGGTATGGCTACACCTTC
TRBJ2-3 | - | TRBV7-2 | - | CASSLGGQRIDTQYF | TGTGCCAGCTCTTTGGGGGGACAGAGAATCGATACGCAGTATTTT
TRBJ2-3 | - | TRBV11-3 | once | CASSSGQPGADTQYF | TGTGCCAGCAGCTCTGGACAGCCAGGTGCAGATACGCAGTATTTT
TRBJ1-1 | TRBD1 | TRBV5-8 | - | CASKFHRGNTEAFF | TGTGCCAGCAAGTTTCACAGGGGAAACACTGAAGCTTTCTTT
TRBJ1-6 | TRBD1 | TRBV6-5 | - | CASGGQGARSPLHF | TGTGCCAGCGGAGGACAGGGGGCGCGTTCACCCCTCCACTTT
TRBJ1-1 | - | TRBV10-2 | - | CASSLGQPGAFF | TGCGCCAGCAGTCTGGGGCAGCCAGGGGCTTTCTTT
TRBJ2-7 | TRBD1 | TRBV10-3 | - | CAISIGQGRTYEQYF | TGTGCCATCAGCATAGGACAGGGTAGAACCTACGAGCAGTACTTC
TRBJ2-7 | - | TRBV27 | once | CASKEVEGASAYEQYF | TGTGCCAGCAAAGAGGTGGAGGGGGCCTCAGCCTACGAGCAGTACTTC
TRBJ2-3 | - | TRBV5-5 | - | CASSLDGGPQNTQYF | TGTGCCAGCAGCTTGGACGGAGGGCCACAGAATACGCAGTATTTT
TRBJ2-1 | TRBD2 | TRBV14 | - | CASSLLAGGHNEQFF | TGTGCCAGCAGCCTTCTAGCGGGGGGGCACAATGAGCAGTTCTTC
TRBJ1-5 | - | TRBV21-1 | - | CASSPGQGPGGGNQPQHF | TGTGCCAGCAGTCCGGGACAGGGGCCCGGGGGGGGGAATCAGCCCCAGCATTTT
TRBJ2-1 | TRBD2 | TRBV30 | - | CAWSPTPWLGLAGFYNEQFF | TGTGCCTGGAGCCCTACCCCGTGGTTGGGACTAGCGGGATTCTACAATGAGCAGTTCTTC
TRBJ1-2 | - | TRBV11-2 | - | CASSPLGGRNYGYTF | TGTGCCAGCAGCCCTCTGGGCGGGAGAAACTATGGCTACACCTTC
TRBJ2-5 | - | TRBV5-4 | once | CASSQRTGMAQETQYF | TGTGCCAGCAGCCAAAGGACCGGGATGGCCCAGGAGACCCAGTACTTC
TRBJ2-5 | TRBD1 | TRBV25-1 | - | CASSDPGQGGETQYF | TGTGCCAGCAGTGATCCGGGACAGGGGGGAGAGACCCAGTACTTC
TRBJ2-3 | TRBD2 | TRBV27 | - | CASSDSGRISTDTQYF | TGTGCCAGCAGTGATAGCGGGAGGATTAGCACAGATACGCAGTATTTT
TRBJ2-3 | - | TRBV19 | - | CASSAGSTDTQYF | TGTGCCAGTAGTGCGGGTAGCACAGATACGCAGTATTTT
TRBJ2-1 | TRBD2 | TRBV7-3 | few | CASSLGGATSGNNEQFF | TGTGCCAGCAGCTTGGGTGGGGCAACTAGCGGAAACAATGAGCAGTTCTTC
TRBJ2-3 | TRBD2 | TRBV12-5 | - | CASGSEAGGLSPDTQYF | TGTGCTAGTGGTTCTGAAGCGGGGGGGCTTAGCCCAGATACGCAGTATTTT
TRBJ2-5 | TRBD1 | TRBV5-6 | - | CASSLGGQGETQYF | TGTGCCAGCAGCTTGGGAGGACAGGGAGAGACCCAGTACTTC
TRBJ1-3 | TRBD1 | TRBV18 | - | CASSPRPDRAGNTIYF | TGTGCCAGCTCACCACGACCGGACAGGGCTGGAAACACCATATATTTT
TRBJ1-1 | TRBD1 | TRBV6-1 | - | CASSERTGLNTEAFF | TGTGCCAGCAGTGAAAGGACAGGGCTTAACACTGAAGCTTTCTTT
TRBJ2-1 | TRBD1 | TRBV7-2 | - | CASSDDRGSYNEQFF | TGTGCCAGCAGCGACGACAGGGGTTCCTACAATGAGCAGTTCTTC
TRBJ2-1 | TRBD2 | TRBV6-5 | - | CASRDGRGEQFF | TGTGCCAGCAGGGACGGGAGGGGAGAGCAGTTCTTC
TRBJ1-2 | - | TRBV5-1 | many | CASRTGTPREGYTF | TGCGCCAGCAGGACGGGGACCCCCCGGGAGGGCTACACCTTC
TRBJ2-7 | TRBD1 | TRBV5-1 | - | CASSETGTVGEQYF | TGCGCCAGCAGCGAGACAGGGACAGTGGGCGAGCAGTACTTC
TRBJ2-5 | TRBD2 | TRBV9 | - | CASSVDALAGTETQYF | TGTGCCAGCAGCGTAGATGCTTTAGCGGGGACAGAGACCCAGTACTTC
TRBJ1-3 | TRBD1 | TRBV11-2 | few | CASSDRGPSGNTIYF | TGTGCCAGCAGCGACAGGGGACCCTCTGGAAACACCATATATTTT